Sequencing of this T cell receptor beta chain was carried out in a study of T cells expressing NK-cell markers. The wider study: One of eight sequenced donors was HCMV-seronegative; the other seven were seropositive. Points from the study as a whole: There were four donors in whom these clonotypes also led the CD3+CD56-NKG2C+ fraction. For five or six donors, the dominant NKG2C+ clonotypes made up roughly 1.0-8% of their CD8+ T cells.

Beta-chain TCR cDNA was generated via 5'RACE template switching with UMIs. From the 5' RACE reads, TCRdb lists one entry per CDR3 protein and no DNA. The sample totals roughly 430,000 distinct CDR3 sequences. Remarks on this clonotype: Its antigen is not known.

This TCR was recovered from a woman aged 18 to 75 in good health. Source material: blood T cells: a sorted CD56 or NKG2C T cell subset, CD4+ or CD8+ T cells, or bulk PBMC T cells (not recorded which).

CDR3 protein: CASSYTPGGSYNEQFF. The rearrangement uses TRBV6-2 or TRBV6-3 and TRBJ2-1. CDR3 length equals 16 residues. CDR1 and CDR2 (germline): MNHEY, SVGEGT.